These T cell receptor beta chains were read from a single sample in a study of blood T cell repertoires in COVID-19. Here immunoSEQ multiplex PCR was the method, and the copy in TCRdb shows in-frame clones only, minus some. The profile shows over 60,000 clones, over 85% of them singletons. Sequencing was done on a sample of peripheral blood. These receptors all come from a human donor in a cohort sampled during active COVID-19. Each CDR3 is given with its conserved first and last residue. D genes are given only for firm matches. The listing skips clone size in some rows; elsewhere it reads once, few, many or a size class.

TGTGCCATCACAGAAGGGAGTCAGGGGGCGGCTTTCTTT	CAITEGSQGAAFF	TRBV12-3/TRBV12-4	TRBD1	.	TRBJ1-1
TGTGCCACTTACGGACTTAACTATGGCTACACCTTC	CATYGLNYGYTF	TRBV27	.	large	TRBJ1-2
TGTGCCAGCAGCCTGGGGACTAGCGGGGGGACCCACAATGAGCAGTTCTTC	CASSLGTSGGTHNEQFF	TRBV7-3	TRBD2	.	TRBJ2-1
TGTGCCAGCAGTGAGACAGGTTATAATTCACCCCTCCACTTT	CASSETGYNSPLHF	TRBV6-1	.	.	TRBJ1-6
TGTGCCAGTTCCCCCGGGTCCCTCGCGACTGGGGCCAACGTCCTGACTTTC	CASSPGSLATGANVLTF	TRBV18	.	.	TRBJ2-6
TGTGCCAGCAGCCAAGATACCGGGGACTCCTACAATGAGCAGTTCTTC	CASSQDTGDSYNEQFF	TRBV3-1/TRBV3-2	.	.	TRBJ2-1
TGTGCCAGCAGCCTGACAGGGGGCACAGATACGCAGTATTTT	CASSLTGGTDTQYF	TRBV11-2	TRBD1	.	TRBJ2-3
TGTGCCAGTAGCTTTGGACAGGGATTTGGTGAAGCTTTCTTT	CASSFGQGFGEAFF	TRBV19	TRBD1	.	TRBJ1-1
TGTGCCATGGGGACGAAAAGGGGACAGGGTTTTGGAAACACCATATATTTT	CAMGTKRGQGFGNTIYF	TRBV19	TRBD1	once	TRBJ1-3
TGTGCCAGCAGCCAGAGACTCGGAAGCCAGCCCCAGCATTTT	CASSQRLGSQPQHF	TRBV7-8	.	.	TRBJ1-5
TGTGCCAGCAGTCCTGGGGCGGGAAGCGAGCAGTACTTC	CASSPGAGSEQYF	TRBV7-2	.	.	TRBJ2-7
TGTGCCAGCGAGGATGGGGGGATGGCTTTCTTT	CASEDGGMAFF	TRBV5-5	.	once	TRBJ1-1
TGTGCCAGCAGTGCGGGGCATGGGGGAGCGGGGGTTTATGATACGCAGTATTTT	CASSAGHGGAGVYDTQYF	TRBV6-1	TRBD2	.	TRBJ2-3
TGCGCCAGCAGCTGGAGGTCAGGGGCTTCAACTAATGAAAAACTGTTTTTT	CASSWRSGASTNEKLFF	TRBV5-1	.	.	TRBJ1-4
TGTGCCAGTAGTATACTGAGGAACACTGAAGCTTTCTTT	CASSILRNTEAFF	TRBV19	.	.	TRBJ1-1
TGTGCCACCAGCGCTTGGACAGGGGTGTCCTACGAGCAGTACTTC	CATSAWTGVSYEQYF	TRBV15	TRBD1	.	TRBJ2-7
TGTGCCAGCAGCTTTGACGACACAGCCGGCTACACCTTC	CASSFDDTAGYTF	TRBV11-2	.	once	TRBJ1-2
TGTGCCAGCCTTGCTCCAGGGGGCGTGTATGGCTACACCTTC	CASLAPGGVYGYTF	TRBV25-1	TRBD1	.	TRBJ1-2
TGTGCCAGCAGCCAACCGGGACTAGCGGGGGCCTATACGCAGTATTTT	CASSQPGLAGAYTQYF	TRBV25-1	TRBD2	.	TRBJ2-3
TGTGCCAGTAGTTCAGGGGGCCATTCACCCCTCCACTTT	CASSSGGHSPLHF	TRBV19	TRBD1	few	TRBJ1-6
TGCGCCAGCAGCTTGGGAGCTACGGCCTACGAGCAGTACTTC	CASSLGATAYEQYF	TRBV5-1	.	.	TRBJ2-7
TGTGCCAGCAGCTCAAGCGGGCGAGCCTACGAGCAGTACTTC	CASSSSGRAYEQYF	TRBV7-8	.	.	TRBJ2-7
TGTGCCAGTAGTTTCCTCAATCAGCCCCAGCATTTT	CASSFLNQPQHF	TRBV19	.	.	TRBJ1-5
TGTGCCAGCAGCCAAGACACAACGGGAGTCTTCCAAGAGACCCAGTACTTC	CASSQDTTGVFQETQYF	TRBV3-1/TRBV3-2	.	.	TRBJ2-5
TGTGCCAGTAGGCCGACAGGTCTCGATGAGCAGTTCTTC	CASRPTGLDEQFF	TRBV19	.	.	TRBJ2-1
TGCGCCAGCAGCCAAGATGGGCTAGCGGGAGGAAATGAGCAGTTCTTC	CASSQDGLAGGNEQFF	TRBV4-3	TRBD2	.	TRBJ2-1
TGTGCCTGGAGGACACAGGGTGTCGGTGAAAAACTGTTTTTT	CAWRTQGVGEKLFF	TRBV30	.	.	TRBJ1-4
TGTGCCAGCTCATCAAGACTAGCGGGAGCAGCAGATACGCAGTATTTT	CASSSRLAGAADTQYF	TRBV18	TRBD2	.	TRBJ2-3
TGTGCCAGCAGCCTGGACAGCTTCTCCTATGGCTACACCTTC	CASSLDSFSYGYTF	TRBV3-1/TRBV3-2	.	.	TRBJ1-2
TGTGCCAGCAGCCCCGGCGGGGGACCTGGAAACACCATATATTTT	CASSPGGGPGNTIYF	TRBV6-5	.	.	TRBJ1-3
TGTGCCAGCAGCTTACTCCTAGAGAACGAGCAGTACTTC	CASSLLLENEQYF	TRBV11-2	.	.	TRBJ2-7
TGTGCCAGCAGCCTCGGGACTAGCGGGATGGACACCGGGGAGCTGTTTTTT	CASSLGTSGMDTGELFF	TRBV7-3	TRBD2	.	TRBJ2-2
TGTGCCAGCAGCTTAGGCAGGGGGCTTGGCTACACCTTC	CASSLGRGLGYTF	TRBV5-6	TRBD1	.	TRBJ1-2
TGTGCCAGCAGCCAAACCTACGGGAGCAATCAGCCCCAGCATTTT	CASSQTYGSNQPQHF	TRBV3-1/TRBV3-2	.	few	TRBJ1-5
TGTGCCAGCAGTTGGGGACTGAATGAAAAACTGTTTTTT	CASSWGLNEKLFF	TRBV12-3/TRBV12-4	.	.	TRBJ1-4
TGTGCCAGCAGCGCCGGACAGAGAGAAGAGACCCAGTACTTC	CASSAGQREETQYF	TRBV5-4	.	.	TRBJ2-5
TGTGCCAGCAGCTTAGCGCGGAGTGGGGGGGCCGAGACAGATACGCAGTATTTT	CASSLARSGGAETDTQYF	TRBV7-2	.	.	TRBJ2-3
TGTGCCAGCAGCGTAGGGGTTCGGCAGGGGGTAAATTCACCCCTCCACTTT	CASSVGVRQGVNSPLHF	TRBV9	TRBD1	.	TRBJ1-6
TGTGCCAGCAGCGTAGTCCCGGGAGCCTACGAGCAGTACTTC	CASSVVPGAYEQYF	TRBV9	.	.	TRBJ2-7
TGTGCCAGCAGCCTAGACAGGGGGGGCGAGCAGTACTTC	CASSLDRGGEQYF	TRBV5-8	TRBD1	.	TRBJ2-7
TGTGCCAGCAGCCACAGCGGGGGGGGCGGGGATACGCAGTATTTT	CASSHSGGGGDTQYF	TRBV3-1/TRBV3-2	TRBD2	.	TRBJ2-3
TGTGCCAGCAGCCAGGACAGGGTCTATGGCTACACCTTC	CASSQDRVYGYTF	TRBV28	TRBD1	.	TRBJ1-2
TGTGCCAGCAGTCATGGACAGGGCCCAGATACGCAGTATTTT	CASSHGQGPDTQYF	TRBV7-2	TRBD1	.	TRBJ2-3
TGTGCCAGCAGCTTACGGCCAGGGGAGCACTACGAGCAGTACTTC	CASSLRPGEHYEQYF	TRBV7-3	.	.	TRBJ2-7
TGTGCCAGCAGTGCCGCGGGACAGTCCCTCTATGGCTACACCTTC	CASSAAGQSLYGYTF	TRBV27	TRBD1	.	TRBJ1-2
TGTGCCAGCACAGGGAAGTACGAGCAGTACTTC	CASTGKYEQYF	TRBV2	.	.	TRBJ2-7
TGTGCCAGCAGCTTGTTGGGGGGGGCGAGCGAGCAGTACTTC	CASSLLGGASEQYF	TRBV5-4	.	.	TRBJ2-7
TGTGCCAGCGGGGGTAGCGGGCCGAGCTCCTACAATGAGCAGTTCTTC	CASGGSGPSSYNEQFF	TRBV9	TRBD2	.	TRBJ2-1
TGTGCCAGCAGTCCTATAGGACAGGAAAAGAACACTGAAGCTTTCTTT	CASSPIGQEKNTEAFF	TRBV7-8	TRBD1	.	TRBJ1-1
TGTGCCAGAAGCTTTTTGGCGGACAGACGACAAGAGACCCAGTACTTC	CARSFLADRRQETQYF	TRBV5-3	.	.	TRBJ2-5
TGTGCCAGCAGCTTATCGGGGGAGCGTCAGTTCTTC	CASSLSGERQFF	TRBV11-2	.	.	TRBJ2-1
TGTGCTAGCAGCCCCGGGTCCCATGAGCAGTTCTTC	CASSPGSHEQFF	TRBV7-7	.	.	TRBJ2-1
TGTGCCAGCAGCCAGACTACTAGCGGGGGGTACGAGCAGTACTTC	CASSQTTSGGYEQYF	TRBV4-2	TRBD2	.	TRBJ2-7
TGTGCCTGGAGCGTTCGCCAGGGTGTGGGATCTGGGGCCAACGTCCTGACTTTC	CAWSVRQGVGSGANVLTF	TRBV30	.	.	TRBJ2-6
TGCAGCGGTCGCACTAGCGGGGGGGGTGGGACCCAGTACTTC	CSGRTSGGGGTQYF	TRBV29-1	TRBD2	.	TRBJ2-5